The 6 T cell receptor beta chains listed next were all sequenced from one sample in a study of blood T cells in healthy people across ages (dated by TCRdb to between 2014 and 2016). The library came from 5' RACE. The listed sequencing device is Illumina HiSeq 2500. A second PCR of roughly 6 to 11 cycles was run with a J-beta primer mix and a sample-barcoded 5' primer. In TCRdb, the public reads were trimmed at Q25 with fastp and aligned with MiXCR, with productive beta chains retained. A single entry per CDR3 protein holds the most common genes and DNA from its merged rows. Within this sample are 1.5 million to 2 million distinct CDR3 sequences, with about 30% of them counted one time only. The ten largest clones take up around 7.7% of the sample. Sequenced sample: blood. Every receptor here comes from a woman aged 25-40 years in good health.

In its sample, this clonotype was seen a few times. Germline is not matched at one junction end, which may reflect a read error. The chain employs TRBV5-6 and TRBJ1-2, with D possibly being TRBD1 (6 bases). The CDR3 spans 14 residues. The germline V gene has CDR1 SGHDT and CDR2 YYEEEE. CDR3 loop: CSSSSSTGNYGYTF. The CDR3 region has the DNA TGTTCCAGCAGCTCGTCTACAGGGAACTATGGCTACACCTTC.

The chain combines TRBV4-1 with TRBJ2-3; 7 bases are shared with TRBD2. The CDR3 totals 16 residues. Looked up from germline, CDR1 is MGHRA and CDR2 is YSYEKL. V lost 2 bases, J lost 2 bases, and 7 bases stayed unmatched. This chain's CDR3 is CASSQSSGGNTDTQYF. In DNA, the CDR3 is TGCGCCAGCAGCCAAAGCTCCGGGGGGAACACAGATACGCAGTATTTT.

The chain links TRBV6-6 to TRBJ2-3; 10 bases fit TRBD2. After removal of 5 bases from V and 2 bases from J, the junction contained 7 bases not matched to a gene. From germline, CDR1 is MNHNY and CDR2 SVGAGI (reference sequence). CDR3 length: 16 residues. The DNA of the CDR3 is TGTGCCAGCAGTGGCCTAGCGGGGGTCGTCACAGATACGCAGTATTTT. Translated: CASSGLAGVVTDTQYF.

The CDR3 sequence is CSARTGAEAFF. CDR3 sequence (DNA): TGCAGCGCCCGAACCGGTGCTGAAGCTTTCTTT. V and J are TRBV29-1 and TRBJ1-1; D call uncertain. The CDR3 loop spans 11 amino acids. With 7 bases removed from V and 6 bases from J, the gap between germline ends came to 12 bases. Germline CDR1 and CDR2: SQVTM and ANQGSEA.

This clonotype turned up a few times. The rearrangement links TRBV6-1 to TRBJ1-5, with D perhaps TRBD1 (6 bases). The CDR3 contains 12 residues. Germline CDR1 reads MNHNS; CDR2 reads SASEGT. The germline V and J ends were trimmed by 7 bases and 5 bases, with 9 bases remaining between them. The CDR3 DNA reads TGTGCCAGCATGGACAGCTATCAGCCCCAGCATTTT. It codes for CASMDSYQPQHF.

This clonotype appeared many times. The rearrangement links TRBV25-1 to TRBJ2-7, with 11 bases fitting TRBD2. Germline loops: CDR1 MGHDK, CDR2 SYGVNS. Trimming removed 1 base from V and 2 bases from J; junction bases left unmatched: 4. CDR3 size: 16 residues. CDR3 residues: CASSELLAGDTYEQYF. For the CDR3, the DNA is TGTGCCAGCAGTGAATTACTAGCGGGAGACACCTACGAGCAGTACTTC.